The 16 T cell receptor beta chains below were found in one sample sequenced in a study of spatial heterogeneity in lung cancer. These receptors lack a known antigen. Findings and caveats of the study: For expanded intratumoral alpha and beta TCRs, counts tracked tumor mutation counts.

MiXCR, applied by TCRdb to the 5' RACE reads, yields one record per CDR3 protein. The profile shows about 14,000 distinct CDR3 sequences, over 3% of them singletons. Time point denoted: sample taken at primary tumor resection. The sample here was lung tumor tissue, taken at surgery. These receptors all come from a male donor with early-stage non-small cell lung cancer.

Many counts were recorded for this clonotype. Possible read error: a much larger clone is one base away. The chain is built from TRBV20-1 and TRBJ2-7, with 8 bases matching TRBD2. V was clipped by 4 bases and J by 5 bases; unmatched bases: 10. The germline gives CDR1 DFQATT, CDR2 SNEGSKA (reference sequence). The CDR3 is 14 residues long. CDR3 DNA: TGCAGTGCTACCCTCCCTCGGGGGGGCCACGAGCAGTACTTC. It codes for CSATLPRGGHEQYF.

This clonotype was detected many times. The chain links TRBV12-3 or TRBV12-4 to TRBJ2-1, with D perhaps matching TRBD2 (5 bases). V was cut by 6 bases and J by 6 bases, with 15 bases left in between. This CDR3 is 14 amino acids long. DNA for the CDR3: TGTGCCAGCAGCTACTCGGACTTGCGCAATGAGCAGTTCTTC. Translated, it gives CASSYSDLRNEQFF.

By share, this clonotype counts as medium-sized. This chain links TRBV5-1 with TRBJ2-3; 7 nucleotides align to TRBD2. Trimming cost V 7 bases and J 5 bases; bases outside gene matches: 13. The CDR3 has 15 residues. CDR1 and CDR2 from the germline V gene are SGHRS and YFSETQ. As DNA, the CDR3 is TGCGCCAGCGGACCTGGGACTACGCTCGGAGATACGCAGTATTTT. Translating gives CASGPGTTLGDTQYF.

This clonotype came up many times. The chain has TRBV19 and TRBJ1-2; 12 bases align to TRBD1. The V segment lost 7 bases and the J segment 7 bases; nucleotides outside the gene matches: 13. From germline, CDR1 is LNHDA and CDR2 SQIVND (reference sequence). The CDR3 extends over 16 amino acids. This CDR3 reads CASTNLRGQGAVGYTF. CDR3 DNA sequence: TGTGCCAGTACCAACCTCCGGGGACAGGGGGCTGTTGGCTACACCTTC.

In this sample, this clonotype turned up many times. V is TRBV3-1 and J is TRBJ2-3, with TRBD2 matching 8 bases. V lost 0 bases, J lost 2 bases, and 7 bases stayed unmatched. CDR3 length: 17 amino acids. CDR1 LGHDT and CDR2 YNNKEL come from the germline V gene (reference sequence). CDR3 DNA: TGTGCCAGCAGCCAAGATCGGGGACTAGGGGTCACAGATACGCAGTATTTT. It is translated as CASSQDRGLGVTDTQYF.

This clonotype came up many times. The V and J genes are TRBV29-1 and TRBJ2-3; 7 nucleotides line up with TRBD1. CDR3 length: 14 amino acids. Losses at the gene ends were 5 bases for V and 0 bases for J; bases not matched to a gene: 5. Germline V gives CDR1 SQVTM, CDR2 ANQGSEA. The CDR3 here is CSVRTGTSTDTQYF. CDR3 nucleotides: TGCAGCGTTCGGACAGGAACTAGCACAGATACGCAGTATTTT.

The V and J genes are TRBV5-1 and TRBJ2-5; unclear D gene. CDR3 length: 12 amino acids. V was clipped by 5 bases and J by 5 bases, with 10 bases between them. The germline gives CDR1 SGHRS, CDR2 YFSETQ. This CDR3 is CASSSTGETQYF. CDR3 DNA: TGCGCCAGCAGTTCGACCGGGGAGACCCAGTACTTC.

At least ten counts were recorded for this clonotype. The chain couples TRBV5-1 to TRBJ2-2, with 12 bases aligning to TRBD1. The length of the CDR3 is 17 residues. In germline, CDR1 is SGHRS, CDR2 YFSETQ. After removal of 4 bases from V and 0 bases from J, the junction contained 4 bases not matched to a gene. In DNA form, the CDR3 reads TGCGCCAGCAGCAGGGACAGGGGGCTTGCGAACACCGGGGAGCTGTTTTTT. Protein product: CASSRDRGLANTGELFF.

This clonotype was seen many times. The J gene is TRBJ2-1, the V gene TRBV29-1; tentative D call: TRBD1 (6 bases). Germline V gives CDR1 SQVTM, CDR2 ANQGSEA. The V and J ends lost 8 bases and 4 bases respectively, with 9 bases between them. The CDR3 has 11 amino acids. The CDR3 DNA is TGCAGCTCAACAGGGTACAATGAGCAGTTCTTC. Translating gives CSSTGYNEQFF.

This clonotype was seen more than once but under ten times. A single base separates this from a much larger clone, so it may be a read error. Since the CDR3 does not end with the conserved phenylalanine or tryptophan, this likely comes from a read error. The V gene is TRBV2, the J gene TRBJ2-5; 11 bases map to TRBD2. Germline loops: CDR1 SNHLY, CDR2 FYNNEI. CDR3 length: 17 residues. V lost 0 bases and J lost 4; bases outside the gene matches: 7. The CDR3 coding sequence is TGTGCCAGCAGTGAAGCATATGTAGCGGGGGGGCGAGAGACCCAGTACGTC. It translates to CASSEAYVAGGRETQYV.

In its sample, this clonotype was seen many times. CDR3 coding DNA: TGTGCCAGCAGCGTAGGTCAGGGAGTCTACAATGAGCAGTTCTTC. This codes for CASSVGQGVYNEQFF. This rearrangement joins TRBV9 to TRBJ2-1, with D perhaps TRBD1 or TRBD2 (5 bases each). Germline V gene data show CDR1 as SGDLS and CDR2 as YYNGEE. The V gene lost 0 bases and the J gene lost 3 bases, with 10 bases spanning the gap. The CDR3 runs 15 residues.

On this clonotype: Being one base from a much bigger clone, this may be a read error. This chain joins TRBV7-2 and TRBJ1-5; D not resolved. Between the trimmed V and J ends, which lost 7 bases and 0 bases, there was a span of 10 bases. Germline V lookup: CDR1 SGHTA, CDR2 FQGNSA. This CDR3 contains 14 residues. The DNA for the CDR3 is TGTGCCAGCATCTCCGGAATTAGCAATCAGCCCCAGCATTTT. It yields the protein CASISGISNQPQHF.

This clonotype was found many times. The chain recombines TRBV23-1 with TRBJ2-1; TRBD2 aligns across 8 bases. TRBV23-1 is assigned to the ORF class and has an uncertain function. The CDR3 totals 16 residues. The V segment lost 6 bases and the J segment 0 bases; nucleotides outside the gene matches: 7. The CDR3 here is CASSPAGTSSYNEQFF. The CDR3 bases are TGCGCCAGCAGCCCAGCCGGGACTAGCTCCTACAATGAGCAGTTCTTC.

CDR3 sequence (DNA): TGTGCCAGCAGCTTAGCCGCGGGGGGGGGCAATGAGCAGTTCTTC. Translating it yields CASSLAAGGGNEQFF. This rearrangement joins TRBV7-2 to TRBJ2-1; 9 nucleotides line up with TRBD2. Trimming cost V 0 bases and J 6 bases; bases outside gene matches: 3. This CDR3 has 15 residues. Looked up from germline, CDR1 is SGHTA and CDR2 is FQGNSA.

At least ten counts were recorded for this clonotype. This rearrangement joins TRBV6-2 or TRBV6-3 to TRBJ1-1, with D possibly being TRBD1 (6 bases). The CDR3 totals 16 residues. From germline, CDR1 is MNHEY and CDR2 SVGEGT. Trimming left V 3 bases short and J 1 base short, with 15 bases between. The CDR3 sequence is CASSYSPGQWNTEAFF. The CDR3 nucleotides are TGTGCCAGCAGTTATTCTCCAGGACAGTGGAACACTGAAGCTTTCTTT.

This clonotype is categorized as medium-sized. The chain employs TRBV9 and TRBJ1-3; D is undetermined. The CDR3 sequence is 15 residues long. The V gene lost 0 bases and the J gene lost 0 bases, with 7 bases spanning the gap. Germline loops: CDR1 SGDLS, CDR2 YYNGEE. The CDR3 DNA is TGTGCCAGCAGCGTAGACGGGCTCTCTGGAAACACCATATATTTT. As protein: CASSVDGLSGNTIYF.